Listed below are T cell receptor beta chains from one sample, sequenced in a study of T cells in Graves' hyperthyroidism and ophthalmopathy. One entry per CDR3 protein, called by TCRdb with MiXCR from the multiplex PCR reads. The sample has 490,000 or so distinct CDR3 sequences; around 15% are singletons. Sequences were obtained from blood. Source of these receptors: a woman in her twenties or thirties with Graves' ophthalmopathy. CDR3s include the opening cysteine and the closing phenylalanine or tryptophan. D genes are given only for firm matches. The size entry is marked missing in some rows and otherwise reads once, few, many or a size class.

d_gene: -
v_gene: TRBV27
abundance: few
j_gene: TRBJ2-7
CDR3nt: TGTGCCACTATGGGGAGCGGAAGCTCCTACGAGCAGTACTTC
CDR3aa: CATMGSGSSYEQYF

d_gene: -
v_gene: TRBV7-3
abundance: -
j_gene: TRBJ1-6
CDR3nt: TGTGCCAGCAGCATGACAGTGGAGACACCCCTCCACTTT
CDR3aa: CASSMTVETPLHF

d_gene: -
v_gene: TRBV6-5
abundance: -
j_gene: TRBJ1-4
CDR3nt: TGTGCCAGCAGTTACTCGTTCCCCGGTCTGAATCATGAAAAACTGTTTTTT
CDR3aa: CASSYSFPGLNHEKLFF

d_gene: TRBD2
v_gene: TRBV12-3/TRBV12-4
abundance: many
j_gene: TRBJ2-3
CDR3nt: TGTGCCAGCAGTATCCCTAGCGGGAGCAGCACAGATACGCAGTATTTT
CDR3aa: CASSIPSGSSTDTQYF

d_gene: -
v_gene: TRBV9
abundance: -
j_gene: TRBJ2-7
CDR3nt: TGTGCCAGCAGCGTAGGGAGCGACGACGAGCAGTACTTC
CDR3aa: CASSVGSDDEQYF

d_gene: -
v_gene: TRBV11-2
abundance: -
j_gene: TRBJ1-1
CDR3nt: TGTGCCAGCAGACCCCCGAGGGGTAGCACTGAAGCTTTCTTT
CDR3aa: CASRPPRGSTEAFF

d_gene: -
v_gene: TRBV28
abundance: few
j_gene: TRBJ1-1
CDR3nt: TGTGCCAGCAGTTTATATGGGGGGGACCCTGAAGCTTTCTTT
CDR3aa: CASSLYGGDPEAFF

d_gene: -
v_gene: TRBV20-1
abundance: few
j_gene: TRBJ1-1
CDR3nt: TGCAGTGCTAGACCTACTACGGGCCCTCGAGGGCACACTGAAGCTTTCTTT
CDR3aa: CSARPTTGPRGHTEAFF

d_gene: -
v_gene: TRBV15
abundance: -
j_gene: TRBJ1-1
CDR3nt: TGTGCCACCAGCAGAGATACAGGGTGGGACACTGAAGCTTTCTTT
CDR3aa: CATSRDTGWDTEAFF

d_gene: TRBD2
v_gene: TRBV19
abundance: many
j_gene: TRBJ2-1
CDR3nt: TGCGCCAGCAGCACCGGGACTAGCGGCTACAATGAGCAGTTCTTC
CDR3aa: CASSTGTSGYNEQFF

d_gene: -
v_gene: TRBV25-1
abundance: -
j_gene: TRBJ1-3
CDR3nt: TGTGCCAGCAGGGTCGGGGGAAACACCATATATTTT
CDR3aa: CASRVGGNTIYF

d_gene: TRBD2
v_gene: TRBV12-3/TRBV12-4
abundance: -
j_gene: TRBJ2-5
CDR3nt: TGTGCCAGCAACCTCCGGACTAGCGCCCAAGAGACCCAGTACTTC
CDR3aa: CASNLRTSAQETQYF

d_gene: -
v_gene: TRBV7-9
abundance: -
j_gene: TRBJ2-5
CDR3nt: TGTGCCAGCAGCCAGGATACAGGGATTTGGGCCCAAGAGACCCAGTACTTC
CDR3aa: CASSQDTGIWAQETQYF

d_gene: -
v_gene: TRBV28
abundance: few
j_gene: TRBJ1-4
CDR3nt: TGTGCCAGCAGTTTATGGGGGTTTGAAAAACTGTTTTTT
CDR3aa: CASSLWGFEKLFF

d_gene: TRBD2
v_gene: TRBV28
abundance: many
j_gene: TRBJ2-1
CDR3nt: TGTGCCAGCAGTTTAATAGCGGGAGACTCCTACAATGAGCAGTTCTTC
CDR3aa: CASSLIAGDSYNEQFF